A single sample is the source of the 16 T cell receptor beta chains below, sequenced in a study of Graves' ophthalmopathy and Graves' hyperthyroidism. The authors amplified TCR beta CDR3 regions, and they did so from RNA transcripts for repertoire sequencing. Scientists carried out first-round RT-PCR using HTBI primers and then a second-round multiplex PCR. TCRdb called the multiplex PCR reads again in MiXCR, with one record for every CDR3 protein. The table has hundreds of thousands of distinct CDR3 sequences, 20% to 25% seen once. The sequenced sample consisted of peripheral blood. The source is a woman in her late teens or twenties with stable Graves' hyperthyroidism. Some clones in this sample may be carry-over from other donors' samples.

V is TRBV12-3 or TRBV12-4 and J is TRBJ1-5; 7 nucleotides line up with TRBD1. This CDR3 contains 14 residues. The trim removed 6 bases at V and 7 bases at J, leaving 9 bases unmatched. CDR3 sequence: CASSTRGSRQPQHF. In nucleotides, the CDR3 is TGTGCCAGCAGCACCAGGGGGTCACGACAGCCCCAGCATTTT.

V usage is TRBV11-2 and J usage is TRBJ2-6; the match to TRBD2 covers 7 bases. Trimming removed 3 bases from V and 0 bases from J; junction bases left unmatched: 5. This CDR3 is 17 amino acids long. CDR1 SGHAT and CDR2 FQNNGV come from the germline V gene. CDR3 loop: CASSFWGGSSGANVLTF. DNA for the CDR3: TGTGCCAGCAGCTTTTGGGGCGGGAGCTCTGGGGCCAACGTCCTGACTTTC.

This clonotype was counted ten times or more. V and J are TRBV20-1 and TRBJ2-7, with 7 nucleotides matching TRBD1. Germline CDR1 reads DFQATT; CDR2 reads SNEGSKA (reference sequence). The CDR3 extends over 14 amino acids. The V and J ends lost 4 bases and 0 bases, in that order; junction bases with no gene match: 6. The CDR3 nucleotides are TGCAGTGCTAATGGACAGGCCCCCTCCTACGAGCAGTACTTC. Translation gives CSANGQAPSYEQYF.

Many counts were recorded for this clonotype. The chain carries TRBV20-1 and TRBJ2-2, with TRBD2 matching over 7 bases. V lost 7 bases, J lost 5 bases, and 4 bases stayed unmatched. The CDR3 has 12 amino acids. Germline CDR1 reads DFQATT; CDR2 reads SNEGSKA (reference sequence). CDR3 nucleotide sequence: TGCAGTGGGCGGGGGATGACCGGGGAGCTGTTTTTT. This sequence encodes CSGRGMTGELFF.

This clonotype was counted a few times. The chain recombines TRBV2 with TRBJ2-4, with TRBD1 matching 10 bases. The V gene end was trimmed by 8 bases and the J gene end by 6 bases; junction bases not matched to a gene: 1. This CDR3 spans 12 amino acids. Germline V CDR1 and CDR2: SNHLY, FYNNEI. CDR3 bases: TGTGCCAGCCGGGACAGGGGAAACATTCAGTACTTC. This sequence encodes CASRDRGNIQYF.

This clonotype was seen many times. Because it lacks the conserved phenylalanine or tryptophan at the end, this CDR3 is likely a read error. The V and J genes are TRBV20-1 and TRBJ2-7; D unclear. CDR3 length: 13 amino acids. V shed 0 bases and J shed 3 bases, with 9 bases lying between them. Germline assignment: CDR1 DFQATT and CDR2 SNEGSKA (reference sequence). The CDR3: CSARDGRYYEQYL. CDR3 coding DNA: TGCAGTGCTAGAGATGGACGGTACTACGAGCAGTACCTC.

This clonotype was seen more than once but under ten times. The chain couples TRBV4-2 to TRBJ1-5; D is uncertain. Trimming removed 0 bases from V and 6 bases from J, with 12 bases in between. The CDR3 spans 15 residues. Germline values: CDR1 LGHNA, CDR2 YNFKEQ. CDR3 nucleotides: TGTGCCAGCAGCCAAGATGAAGAAGGAGGTCAGCCCCAGCATTTT. Protein sequence: CASSQDEEGGQPQHF.

In its sample, this clonotype was seen once. This chain links TRBV6-2 or TRBV6-3 with TRBJ1-5; TRBD1 agrees at 9 bases. The CDR3 runs 15 residues. The J segment lost 4 bases and the V segment lost 6 bases, leaving 7 bases of the junction unmatched. Germline assignment: CDR1 MNHEY and CDR2 SVGEGT. The CDR3 here is CASRKDRGFNQPQHF. The CDR3 DNA follows: TGTGCCAGCAGAAAGGACAGGGGCTTTAATCAGCCCCAGCATTTT.

This clonotype was counted at least ten times. This chain connects TRBV28 to TRBJ2-5, with D unresolved. The CDR3 runs to 12 residues. Trimming removed 7 bases from V and 4 bases from J, with 10 bases in between. CDR1 and CDR2 from the germline V gene are MDHEN and SYDVKM. The CDR3 here is CASTADVETQYF. The CDR3 DNA follows: TGTGCCAGCACCGCAGACGTAGAGACCCAGTACTTC.

This clonotype showed up many times. V and J are TRBV28 and TRBJ2-7, with D perhaps matching TRBD1 or TRBD2 (6 bases each). V dropped 8 bases and J dropped 0 bases, with 17 bases sitting between them. CDR3 size: 15 residues. Germline values: CDR1 MDHEN, CDR2 SYDVKM. The CDR3 here is CASGGTGGPSYEQYF. CDR3 coding DNA: TGTGCCAGCGGTGGGACCGGGGGCCCCTCCTACGAGCAGTACTTC.

This clonotype was counted a few times. This chain uses TRBV11-2 with TRBJ2-2; 8 nucleotides match TRBD1. Germline CDR1 reads SGHAT; CDR2 reads FQNNGV. The CDR3 is 16 amino acids. J gave up 5 bases and V 4 bases, and 9 bases lay outside the gene matches. CDR3 DNA sequence: TGTGCCAGCAGCTCGTGGACAGGGTGGGGAACCGGGGAGCTGTTTTTT. Its protein is CASSSWTGWGTGELFF.

This clonotype was found many times. This chain uses TRBV30 with TRBJ2-7; possibly TRBD1 for D (6 bases). There are 13 residues in the CDR3. Germline loops: CDR1 GTSNPN, CDR2 SVGIG (reference sequence). The ends were cut back, 2 bases at V and 5 bases at J, with 13 bases in the middle. The CDR3 nucleotides read TGTGCCTGGAGTTGGCAGGGGAGCCACGAGCAGTACTTC. Translated: CAWSWQGSHEQYF.

This clonotype has only a few counts. This chain uses TRBV20-1 with TRBJ2-7, with 7 nucleotides matching TRBD1. This CDR3 has 15 residues. The germline CDR1 and CDR2 sequences are DFQATT and SNEGSKA (reference sequence). V lost 0 bases, J lost 4 bases, and 9 bases stayed unmatched. This chain's CDR3 is CSARDRGGHAYEQYF. In nucleotides, the CDR3 is TGCAGTGCTAGAGATCGAGGGGGCCACGCGTACGAGCAGTACTTC.

The genes are TRBV4-1 and TRBJ2-7; D is unclear. This CDR3 has 14 residues. V was pared by 4 bases and J by 0 bases, with 10 bases between. From germline, CDR1 is MGHRA and CDR2 YSYEKL. The CDR3 bases are TGCGCCAGCAGCCCCGTTAGGACCTCCTACGAGCAGTACTTC. Translated: CASSPVRTSYEQYF.

The chain is built from TRBV7-9 and TRBJ2-5; 7 nucleotides line up with TRBD1. The CDR3 totals 16 residues. CDR1 and CDR2 (germline): SEHNR, FQNEAQ (reference sequence). The trim removed 3 bases at V and 6 bases at J, leaving 13 bases unmatched. The CDR3 nucleotides read TGTGCCAGCAGCTTCTCACGGGCCTCGACAGGGAAGACCCAGTACTTC. It translates to CASSFSRASTGKTQYF.

Ten or more counts support this clonotype. The rearrangement uses TRBV7-9 and TRBJ1-2; 9 bases fit TRBD1. This CDR3 region has 14 residues. V trimming: 5 bases; J trimming: 4 bases; junction bases outside the gene matches: 5. CDR1 and CDR2 from the germline V gene are SEHNR and FQNEAQ (reference sequence). The CDR3 is CASSTQTGGYGYTF. The CDR3 DNA follows: TGTGCCAGCAGCACCCAGACAGGGGGCTATGGCTACACCTTC.